Shown below are 11 T cell receptor beta chains from a single sample sequenced in a study of blood T cell repertoires in COVID-19. Libraries were prepared by immunoSEQ multiplex PCR; TCRdb keeps only in-frame clonotypes and omits some of them. The sample contains 200,000 to 250,000 clones, 80% to 90% of which appear only once. Material: peripheral blood. These receptors were collected from a man aged 45 to 65 with active or convalescent COVID-19.

The genes are TRBV5-4 and TRBJ2-3, with TRBD2 as a possible D gene (6 bases). The CDR3 runs to 14 residues. Trimming cost V 4 bases and J 7 bases, with 16 bases left between them. Germline V gene data show CDR1 as SGHNT and CDR2 as YYREEE (reference sequence). For the CDR3, the DNA is TGTGCCAGCAGCATAGGGACTGCTCCGAATACGCAGTATTTT. It translates to CASSIGTAPNTQYF.

This sequence joins TRBV5-1 and TRBJ1-6, with D perhaps TRBD1 (6 bases). The germline CDR1 and CDR2 sequences are SGHRS and YFSETQ. Trimming took off 3 bases at V and 6 bases at J, with 13 bases between the two ends. The CDR3 sequence is 15 residues long. CDR3 residues: CASSSLGQINSPLHF. In DNA form, the CDR3 reads TGCGCCAGCAGCTCCCTCGGACAGATTAATTCACCCCTCCACTTT.

The chain links TRBV7-2 to TRBJ2-7; 15 bases are a match to TRBD2. The CDR3 loop spans 19 amino acids. The germline CDR1 and CDR2 sequences are SGHTA and FQGNSA. The V segment lost 5 bases and the J segment 6 bases; nucleotides outside the gene matches: 17. The CDR3 DNA follows: TGTGCCAGCAGCCCGGGACTAGCGGGAGGCTTCTCCCATAGGGTCGAGCAGTACTTC. Its protein is CASSPGLAGGFSHRVEQYF.

The genes are TRBV24-1 and TRBJ2-3, with D perhaps TRBD2 (6 bases). Germline CDR1 and CDR2: KGHDR and SFDVKD. The CDR3 totals 15 residues. V lost 2 bases to trimming and J lost 6 bases, with 14 bases between them. CDR3 DNA sequence: TGTGCCACCAGTGATTCCGGAGGGCGGAGTGATACGCAGTATTTT. Translation: CATSDSGGRSDTQYF.

The chain carries TRBV10-2 and TRBJ1-5; 8 bases match TRBD1. This CDR3 has 15 amino acids. Trimming at V came to 6 bases and at J to 1 base, leaving 5 bases not matched to a gene. CDR1 is WSHSY, CDR2 SAAADI, per germline. CDR3 protein: CASRSGGDSNQPQHF. The CDR3 DNA is TGCGCCAGCAGATCAGGGGGCGACAGCAATCAGCCCCAGCATTTT.

The chain joins TRBV6-5 to TRBJ2-5; a weak D match, TRBD1 (6 bases). This CDR3 spans 13 amino acids. Germline CDR1 and CDR2: MNHEY and SVGAGI. Trimming left V 6 bases short and J 1 base short, with 9 bases between. The CDR3 coding sequence is TGTGCCAGCAGGCTACAGGGCCAAGAGACCCAGTACTTC. Translated, it gives CASRLQGQETQYF.

This chain links TRBV10-2 with TRBJ2-7; 7 bases are a match to TRBD2. Trimming removed 3 bases from V and 5 bases from J; junction bases left unmatched: 7. CDR3 length equals 14 residues. Germline CDR1 is WSHSY and CDR2 is SAAADI. The CDR3 region is CASSEGGSPDEQYF. The CDR3 DNA sequence: TGCGCCAGCAGTGAAGGCGGGAGCCCAGACGAGCAGTACTTC.

V usage is TRBV5-1 and J usage is TRBJ2-1, with D unclear. Germline CDR1 and CDR2: SGHRS and YFSETQ. The CDR3 is 15 amino acids. Deletions cut 4 bases from V and 0 bases from J, with 11 bases between. The CDR3 bases are TGCGCCAGCAGCGGTGCCTCGAGCTCCTACAATGAGCAGTTCTTC. Translation: CASSGASSSYNEQFF. The variable domain in full, with the rest retrieved from reference TRBV5-1 and TRBJ2-1, is KAGVTQTPRYLIKTRGQQVTLSCSPISGHRSVSWYQQTPGQGLQFLFEYFSETQRNKGNFPGRFSGRQFSNSRSEMNVSTLELGDSALYLCASSGASSSYNEQFFGPGTRLTVL.

This chain joins TRBV6-1 and TRBJ2-1, with a possible D match to TRBD2 (6 bases). CDR3 length: 18 residues. V was shortened by 1 base and J by 0 bases, with 16 bases between the two germline ends. From germline, CDR1 is MNHNS and CDR2 SASEGT. The CDR3 here is CASSEGASALTSYNEQFF. The CDR3 bases are TGTGCCAGCAGTGAAGGGGCTAGCGCGCTTACCTCCTACAATGAGCAGTTCTTC.

The chain recombines TRBV6-5 with TRBJ2-1, with 9 bases matching TRBD2. J gave up 6 bases and V 7 bases, and 7 bases lay outside the gene matches. This CDR3 is 14 amino acids long. Germline V gene data show CDR1 as MNHEY and CDR2 as SVGAGI. CDR3 region: CASKPGLALNEQFF. DNA for the CDR3: TGTGCCAGCAAACCGGGACTAGCCCTCAATGAGCAGTTCTTC.

CDR3 loop: CASRSTGEFDYGYTF. The CDR3 DNA sequence: TGTGCCAGCAGATCGACAGGGGAATTTGACTATGGCTACACCTTC. V gene TRBV13 combines with J gene TRBJ1-2; 8 bases align to TRBD1. Germline V gene lookup returns CDR1 PRHDT and CDR2 FYEKMQ (reference sequence). The CDR3 contains 15 residues. V was clipped by 6 bases and J by 3 bases; unmatched bases: 9.